This is a list of T cell receptor beta chains from one sample in a study of cytomegalovirus exposure and HLA in healthy donors. Generated by immunoSEQ multiplex PCR, the TCRdb table keeps only in-frame clones and is missing some. The table lists around 120,000 clones, 75% to 80% of them singletons, with approximately 6% in the top ten. The sequenced sample consisted of PBMCs. The receptors were sampled from a woman aged 40 to 50 in good health and CMV-seronegative. Both conserved end residues are part of each CDR3. Fields, in order: D gene, clone size, J gene, V gene, CDR3 protein, CDR3 DNA. D genes are given only for firm matches. Size is stated for part of the rows, as once, few or many counts, or as a class when the clone is expanded.

D: TRBD1; size: .; J: TRBJ1-5; V: TRBV4-1; CDR3: CASSDRAGQPQHF; DNA: TGCGCCAGCAGTGACAGGGCGGGTCAGCCCCAGCATTTT
D: TRBD2; size: .; J: TRBJ2-7; V: TRBV7-2; CDR3: CASSGTSGPRGYEQYF; DNA: TGTGCCAGCAGTGGGACTAGCGGCCCGAGGGGCTACGAGCAGTACTTC
D: TRBD1; size: .; J: TRBJ1-2; V: TRBV19; CDR3: CASTKSGTGGDYGYTF; DNA: TGTGCCAGTACCAAATCCGGGACAGGGGGCGACTATGGCTACACCTTC
D: TRBD1; size: .; J: TRBJ1-3; V: TRBV6-5; CDR3: CASSLDRASGNTIYF; DNA: TGTGCCAGCAGTCTGGACAGGGCTTCGGGAAACACCATATATTTT
D: .; size: .; J: TRBJ1-5; V: TRBV6-1; CDR3: CASSPTGNLNQPQHF; DNA: TGTGCCAGCAGTCCGACAGGCAACCTCAATCAGCCCCAGCATTTT
D: .; size: .; J: TRBJ2-7; V: TRBV6-5; CDR3: CASSYGGRQYF; DNA: TGTGCCAGCAGTTACGGGGGGAGGCAGTACTTC
D: .; size: .; J: TRBJ2-7; V: TRBV6-5; CDR3: CASSKLTGSYEQYF; DNA: TGTGCCAGCAGTAAACTCACGGGGTCCTACGAGCAGTACTTC
D: TRBD1; size: .; J: TRBJ1-3; V: TRBV15; CDR3: CATSRDRGPGNTIYF; DNA: TGTGCCACCAGCAGAGACAGGGGGCCTGGAAACACCATATATTTT
D: .; size: .; J: TRBJ2-6; V: TRBV11-2; CDR3: CASSLRFSGANGLTF; DNA: TGTGCCAGCAGCTTACGGTTCTCTGGGGCCAACGGCCTGACTTTC
D: TRBD1; size: .; J: TRBJ1-1; V: TRBV19; CDR3: CASRGEPGQTNRGFTEAFF; DNA: TGTGCCAGTAGGGGAGAACCGGGACAGACGAACAGGGGGTTCACTGAAGCTTTCTTT
D: .; size: once; J: TRBJ1-1; V: TRBV12-2; CDR3: CASRLCSGSSNTEAFF; DNA: TGTGCAAGTCGCTTATGTTCCGGGAGTTCAAACACTGAAGCTTTCTTT
D: TRBD2; size: .; J: TRBJ2-7; V: TRBV10-1; CDR3: CASSVGGTQYF; DNA: TGCGCCAGCAGCGTGGGAGGGACTCAGTACTTC
D: .; size: .; J: TRBJ1-2; V: TRBV11-2; CDR3: CASSFSTGGYGYTF; DNA: TGTGCCAGCAGCTTTTCGACAGGTGGATATGGCTACACCTTC
D: .; size: .; J: TRBJ2-6; V: TRBV19; CDR3: CASSDSSNFRANGLTF; DNA: TGTGCCAGTAGTGACAGCTCCAATTTCCGGGCCAACGGCCTGACTTTC